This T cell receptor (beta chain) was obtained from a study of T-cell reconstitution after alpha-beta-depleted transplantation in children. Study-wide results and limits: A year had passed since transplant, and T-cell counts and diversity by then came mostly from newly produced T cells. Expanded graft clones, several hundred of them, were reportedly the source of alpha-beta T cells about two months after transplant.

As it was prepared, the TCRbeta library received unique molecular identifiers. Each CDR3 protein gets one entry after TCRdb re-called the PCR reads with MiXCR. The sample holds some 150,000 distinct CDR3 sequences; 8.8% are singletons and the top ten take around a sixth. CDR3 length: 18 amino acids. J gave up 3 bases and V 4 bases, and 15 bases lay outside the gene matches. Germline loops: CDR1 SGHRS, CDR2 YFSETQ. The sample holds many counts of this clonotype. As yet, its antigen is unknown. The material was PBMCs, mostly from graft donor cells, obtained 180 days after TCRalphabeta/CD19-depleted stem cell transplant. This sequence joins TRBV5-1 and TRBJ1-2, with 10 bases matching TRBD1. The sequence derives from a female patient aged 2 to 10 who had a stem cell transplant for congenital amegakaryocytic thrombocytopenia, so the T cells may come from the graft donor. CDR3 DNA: TGCGCCAGCAGCAAACGGACAGGGGGGGAACCGACGGACTATGGCTACACCTTC. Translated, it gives CASSKRTGGEPTDYGYTF.